This TCR beta chain was recovered during a study of T cells after yellow fever vaccination (dated by TCRdb to the late 2010s). Broadly, across the study: The SMART-Seq v4 Ultra Low Input RNA kit was used to prepare libraries from fractions with low cell numbers. To follow T-cell clones before and after both primary and booster YFV17D yellow fever vaccination, bulk TCR alpha and beta repertoires underwent longitudinal sequencing. Two healthy male donors made up the cohort, one aged 18 to 30 years and the other aged 30 to 39 years. Bulk PBMC replicates and cell subsets were isolated from blood drawn at multiple timepoints before and after both primary and secondary immunization. The investigation overall reported the following: Because only a couple of donors were included in the study, the extent to which the findings can be generalized is limited. A small fraction of clonotypes appeared in both the CD4 and CD8 compartments, likely as a result of convergent recombination. FACS-sorted repertoires could contain abundant contaminating clonotypes from the bulk population, so computational filtering was required. The secondary T-cell response was found to be weaker but faster than the primary response, with a peak reached on day 5 rather than on day 15. Most clones expanded after primary vaccination were re-detected after the booster (around 96% of CD4 and approximately 85% of CD8), suggesting broad memory maintenance.

The treatment or condition label corresponds to: live attenuated yellow fever vaccine strain. At each blood-draw timepoint, two biological replicates of bulk PBMCs were collected. PBMCs were isolated from peripheral blood using a standard Ficoll-Paque protocol. TriZol was used to extract RNA from bulk PBMCs, CD4 and CD8 fractions, and dextramer-positive and dextramer-negative fractions. According to the germline V gene (reference sequence), CDR1 reads DFQATT and CDR2 reads SNEGSKA. From the cysteine through the phenylalanine, the CDR3 covers 13 amino acids. Only the CDR3 DNA is retained, 39 bases long and in frame from the first base. With respect to this clonotype: Its binding antigen is unknown. A read error may produce the germline difference seen at one junction end.

Synthesis of TCR cDNA relied on 5'RACE template switching, a step that introduced a universal primer site along with unique molecular identifiers. Priming for cDNA synthesis came from both the TCR alpha and TCR beta constant segments. Library amplification involved two PCR steps, and the second step added sample barcodes and sequencing adapters. Sequencing of libraries was performed on Illumina HiSeq 2500 (2x100 bp) or NovaSeq (2x150 bp). The authors processed their data as follows. MIGEC was used to demultiplex reads and collapse the reads into UMI consensus sequences, and MiXCR was used for V(D)J alignment. Vaccine-responding clonotypes were identified with edgeR using replicate PBMC samples, with FDR below 0.01 and a log2 fold change above 5 up to day 15 being required. CD4 or CD8 identity was assigned to each bulk clonotype according to whether the clonotype was present at higher abundance in the sequenced CD4 repertoire or the sequenced CD8 repertoire. TCRdb itself trimmed the public reads at Q25 with fastp, ran MiXCR and retained productive beta chains. One record per CDR3 amino acid sequence lists the most common genes and DNA. The V and J calls follow TCRdb's processing rather than the paper's. Present in this sample are roughly 300,000 distinct CDR3 sequences, roughly 8.3% of which were seen just once. In total, the top ten clones hold roughly 18% of the sample.

This chain is built from TRBV20-1 and TRBJ2-1; TRBD1 matches 7 bases in the middle. The TCR originated in a young man who received the YFV17D yellow fever vaccine. The source material was PBMCs, sampled around 45 days after the first yellow fever vaccination. The CDR3 protein sequence reads: CSATGQPYNDQFF. The DNA is TGCAGTGCCACGGGACAGCCCTACAATGACCAGTTCTTC.